This T cell receptor (beta chain) was found in a study of T cell changes during pregnancy in multiple sclerosis. Assay used: immunoSEQ multiplex PCR; TCRdb lists only in-frame clones, some missing. The repertoire holds approximately 23,000 clones, with under 95% as singletons. The germline CDR1 and CDR2 sequences are LGHNA and YNFKEQ. The CDR3 extends over 17 amino acids. Trimming took off 0 bases at V and 6 bases at J, with 18 bases between the two ends. The source of this sequence is a female donor in good health, enrolled as a control in a pregnancy study. Sequences were derived from CD4+ T cells from peripheral blood mononuclear cells, sampled in the third trimester of pregnancy. J is TRBJ2-1 and V is TRBV4-2; D unclear. CDR3 coding DNA: TGTGCCAGCAGCCAAGAAATCAGCCCACAGATTTCCAATGAGCAGTTCTTC. Protein product: CASSQEISPQISNEQFF.